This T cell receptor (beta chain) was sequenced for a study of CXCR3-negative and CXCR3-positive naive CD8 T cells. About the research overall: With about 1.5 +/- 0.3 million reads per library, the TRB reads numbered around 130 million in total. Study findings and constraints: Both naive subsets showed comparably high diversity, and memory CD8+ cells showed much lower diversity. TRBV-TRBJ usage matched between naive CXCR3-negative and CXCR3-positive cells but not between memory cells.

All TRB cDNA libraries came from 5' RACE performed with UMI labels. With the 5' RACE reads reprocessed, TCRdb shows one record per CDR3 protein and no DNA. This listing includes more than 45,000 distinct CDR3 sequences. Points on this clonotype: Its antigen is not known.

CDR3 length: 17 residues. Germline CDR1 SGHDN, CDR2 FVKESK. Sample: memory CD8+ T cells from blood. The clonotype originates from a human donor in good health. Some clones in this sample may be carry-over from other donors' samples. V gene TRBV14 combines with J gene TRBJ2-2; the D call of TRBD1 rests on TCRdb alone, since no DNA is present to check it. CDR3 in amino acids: CASRQGTLLKNTGELFF.